Listed below are T cell receptor beta chains from one sample, sequenced in a study of identical twins. In TCRdb, the 5' RACE reads were re-called with MiXCR into one record per CDR3 protein. The sample has 450,000 or so distinct CDR3 sequences; 14% are singletons. The data were also submitted as part of a second study, on yellow fever vaccine responses in identical twins.

The sequenced material came from CD4+ T cells sorted from blood. These receptors were taken from a woman aged 18-29 years in good health. Both conserved end residues are part of each CDR3. The D gene is left open where the match is weak. The size of a clone is reported for some rows only, either as once, few or many, or as a class for expanded clones.

TRBV7-2,TRBD2,TRBJ2-7,-,TGTGCCAGCAGCTTAGTTCTAGGCGGGGGGCATCAAGAGCAGTACTTC,CASSLVLGGGHQEQYF
TRBV24-1,-,TRBJ2-7,-,TGTGCCACCAGTGATTCCGGGGTGGTTTACGAGCAGTACTTC,CATSDSGVVYEQYF
TRBV4-2,TRBD1,TRBJ2-1,few,TGTGCCAGCAGCCAAACAGGGGGCGGTGAGCAGTTCTTC,CASSQTGGGEQFF
TRBV20-1,-,TRBJ2-3,-,TGCAGTGCACCGGGCGGGCGCCCAGGGGCAAATACGCAGTATTTT,CSAPGGRPGANTQYF
TRBV20-1,TRBD2,TRBJ2-3,-,TGCAGTGCAACTATAGCGGGAGGGTGGGATACGCAGTATTTT,CSATIAGGWDTQYF
TRBV12-3/TRBV12-4,TRBD2,TRBJ2-1,many,TGTGCCAGCAGGACTAGCGGGAGAAACTACAATGAGCAGTTCTTC,CASRTSGRNYNEQFF
TRBV19,-,TRBJ2-2,few,TGTGCCAGTATTCCTAGTCGGCGGGAGAACACCGGGGAGCTGTTTTTT,CASIPSRRENTGELFF
TRBV6-1,TRBD1,TRBJ2-7,-,TGTGCCAGCAGCATGGACAGGGGGCGGGAGCAGTACTTC,CASSMDRGREQYF
TRBV20-1,TRBD2,TRBJ2-1,-,TGCAGTGCTAGGGACCGGACTAGCGGGAACTACAATGAGCAGTTCTTC,CSARDRTSGNYNEQFF
TRBV6-1,TRBD1,TRBJ2-1,once,TGTGCCAGCTCACTAAGACCGGGACAGGGATACAATGAGCAGTTCTTC,CASSLRPGQGYNEQFF
TRBV11-3,TRBD1,TRBJ2-1,-,TGTGCCAGCAGCAGGGGTCCGGACAGGGGAGGGGTCAATGAGCAGTTCTTC,CASSRGPDRGGVNEQFF
TRBV7-9,TRBD1,TRBJ2-1,many,TGTGCCAGCACCCAGGACAGGGGAAGTTACAATGAGCAGTTCTTC,CASTQDRGSYNEQFF
TRBV6-6,-,TRBJ1-1,-,TGTGCCAGCAGCCACGGGACAGAAGCTTTCTTT,CASSHGTEAFF
TRBV20-1,TRBD1,TRBJ1-1,-,TGCAGTGCTAGCCTACAGGGGCTCATGAACACTGAAGCTTTCTTT,CSASLQGLMNTEAFF
TRBV28,TRBD2,TRBJ2-1,few,TGTGCCAGCAGTCTTACCAGCGGGAGGTCCTACAATGAGCAGTTCTTC,CASSLTSGRSYNEQFF
TRBV4-3,TRBD2,TRBJ2-1,few,TGCGCCAGCAGCCAAGAGGGCGGGAGCATCAATGAGCAGTTCTTC,CASSQEGGSINEQFF
TRBV18,-,TRBJ2-3,-,TGTGCCAGCTCAGCGGCCCTAAAGGAGAATACGCAGTATTTT,CASSAALKENTQYF
TRBV20-1,TRBD2,TRBJ2-1,few,TGCAGTGCCCCGGGACTAGCGGGGGGGCGCAATGAGCAGTTCTTC,CSAPGLAGGRNEQFF
TRBV6-5,-,TRBJ2-2,-,TGTGCCAGCAGTTATGTCCACACCGGGGAGCTGTTTTTT,CASSYVHTGELFF
TRBV10-3,TRBD1,TRBJ1-1,few,TGTGCCATCAGCCGGGACAGTGAAGCTTTCTTT,CAISRDSEAFF
TRBV5-1,-,TRBJ2-5,-,TGCGCCAGCAGCTTCCGAGGAGCGGTGGAAGAGACCCAGTACTTC,CASSFRGAVEETQYF
TRBV9,TRBD1,TRBJ2-1,-,TGTGCCAGCAGCGTAGCTGGCTTGGGACAGGGCTACAATGAGCAGTTCTTC,CASSVAGLGQGYNEQFF
TRBV11-2,-,TRBJ2-1,few,TGTGCCAGCAGCCAGTCACGACTAGTAGCCTACAATGAGCAGTTCTTC,CASSQSRLVAYNEQFF
TRBV12-3/TRBV12-4,-,TRBJ2-3,-,TGTGCCAGCAGTTGGGGGGAGAAGGATACGCAGTATTTT,CASSWGEKDTQYF
TRBV9,TRBD1,TRBJ1-2,-,TGTGCCAGCAGCGTGAGCCTGTCACAGGGGAACTATGGCTACACCTTC,CASSVSLSQGNYGYTF
TRBV28,-,TRBJ2-2,-,TGTGCCAGCAGCCCCAGACCGGGTCGGACCGGGGAGCTGTTTTTT,CASSPRPGRTGELFF
TRBV20-1,TRBD1,TRBJ2-7,few,TGCAGTGCTCCCACAGGGGACGAGCAGTACTTC,CSAPTGDEQYF
TRBV6-5,-,TRBJ2-5,-,TGTGCCAGCAGTTCCCCTCGCGCGGGTGCGAAGACCCAGTACTTC,CASSSPRAGAKTQYF
TRBV20-1,-,TRBJ2-5,few,TGCAGTGCCCGCCCGGGAGAGACCCAGTACTTC,CSARPGETQYF
TRBV18,TRBD2,TRBJ2-3,few,TGTGCCAGCTCACCCGGACTAGCCGCTCCGGATACGCAGTATTTT,CASSPGLAAPDTQYF
TRBV20-1,TRBD1,TRBJ2-1,few,TGCAGTGCTCAGGGGGACAGTTACAATGAGCAGTTCTTC,CSAQGDSYNEQFF
TRBV18,TRBD1,TRBJ2-1,-,TGTGCCAGCTCACCATTCTACGGGGACAGGGGCAACAATGAGCAGTTCTTC,CASSPFYGDRGNNEQFF
TRBV7-2,TRBD2,TRBJ2-7,many,TGTGCCAGCAGCTTAGTAGCCGGGACTAGCGGGTCCTACGAGCAGTACTTC,CASSLVAGTSGSYEQYF
TRBV28,TRBD1,TRBJ2-7,few,TGTGCCAGCAGTTTTGGGACAGGATTATTCTACGAGCAGTACTTC,CASSFGTGLFYEQYF
TRBV10-3,-,TRBJ2-5,few,TGTGCCATCACCCCAAATGGGGGGGCCGGGTTGGAGACCCAGTACTTC,CAITPNGGAGLETQYF
TRBV7-2,TRBD2,TRBJ2-1,-,TGTGCCAGCAGCTTGTTAACGGGACTAGCGGGGGGGAATGAGCAGTTCTTC,CASSLLTGLAGGNEQFF
TRBV11-2,TRBD1,TRBJ1-3,few,TGTGCCAGCAGCTTCAGGGGGACCGGGGGCAGAAACACCATATATTTT,CASSFRGTGGRNTIYF
TRBV11-2,-,TRBJ1-1,-,TGTGCCAGCAGCTTAGGGTCCCCTGAAGCTTTCTTT,CASSLGSPEAFF
TRBV19,-,TRBJ2-1,-,TGTGCCAGTAGTACGTTCCGGGACAACAATGAGCAGTTCTTC,CASSTFRDNNEQFF
TRBV5-1,TRBD1,TRBJ2-1,-,TGCGCCAGCAGCCCCTCTACAGGGGTCTACAATGAGCAGTTCTTC,CASSPSTGVYNEQFF
TRBV3-1,-,TRBJ2-4,-,TGTGCCAGCAGCCGAACTTCAAACGGACTAGCCAAAAACATTCAGTACTTC,CASSRTSNGLAKNIQYF
TRBV28,-,TRBJ2-1,once,TGTGCCAGCGGGGGGCTAACCCCCCTAGCCGGCGGGATTTGGAATGAGCAGTTCTTC,CASGGLTPLAGGIWNEQFF